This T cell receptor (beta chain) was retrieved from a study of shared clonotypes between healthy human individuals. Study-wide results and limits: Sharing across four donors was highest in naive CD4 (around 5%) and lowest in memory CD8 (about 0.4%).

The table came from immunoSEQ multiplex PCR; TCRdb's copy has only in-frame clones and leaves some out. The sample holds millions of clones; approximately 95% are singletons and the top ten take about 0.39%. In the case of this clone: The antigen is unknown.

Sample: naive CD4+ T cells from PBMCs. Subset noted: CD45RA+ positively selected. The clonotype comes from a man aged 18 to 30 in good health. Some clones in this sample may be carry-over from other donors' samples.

The CDR3 DNA reads TGTGCCAGCAGCTTCTCCCCGGGCCCACAAGAGACCCAGTACTTC. This encodes CASSFSPGPQETQYF. The chain carries TRBV7-2 and TRBJ2-5, with D unclear. CDR1 and CDR2 (germline): SGHTA, FQGNSA. The CDR3 extends over 15 amino acids. Trimming took 3 bases from V and 2 from J, leaving 13 bases between them.